Presented here are 30 T cell receptor beta chains from one specimen sequenced in a study of blood T cells in healthy people across ages. Then a second PCR, running about 6 to 12 cycles, was carried out with a sample-barcoded 5' primer and a J-beta primer mix. A single record per CDR3 protein comes from TCRdb applying MiXCR to the 5' RACE reads. The sample lists 700,000 or so distinct CDR3 sequences, about 43% occurring once. Specimen: blood. These receptors were obtained from a man of 80 years or more in good health.

This chain uses TRBV28 with TRBJ2-5; D is perhaps TRBD2 (5 bases). The ends were cut back, 5 bases at V and 2 bases at J, with 9 bases in the middle. The CDR3 sequence is 13 residues long. Germline V gives CDR1 MDHEN, CDR2 SYDVKM. As DNA, the CDR3 is TGTGCCAGCAGTGCAACTAGGCAAGAGACCCAGTACTTC. It yields the protein CASSATRQETQYF.

This clonotype was seen a few times. This chain connects TRBV7-3 to TRBJ2-7; D is uncertain. CDR3 length: 13 residues. Germline assignment: CDR1 SGHTA and CDR2 FQGTGA. V was shortened by 2 bases and J by 7 bases, with 12 bases between the two germline ends. The CDR3 loop reads CASSLYTAEEQYF. The CDR3 DNA is TGTGCCAGCAGCTTATATACGGCCGAGGAGCAGTACTTC.

This rearrangement joins TRBV2 to TRBJ2-7; 8 nucleotides match TRBD2. Germline V lookup: CDR1 SNHLY, CDR2 FYNNEI. Trimming cost V 6 bases and J 2 bases; bases outside gene matches: 6. The CDR3 totals 14 residues. The CDR3 sequence is CASRNSGVPYEQYF. For the CDR3, the DNA is TGTGCCAGCAGGAATAGCGGGGTCCCCTACGAGCAGTACTTC.

The gene calls are TRBV9 and TRBJ2-3; D is possibly TRBD1 or TRBD2 (5 bases each). V lost 3 bases and J lost 2, with 10 bases in between. CDR1 SGDLS and CDR2 YYNGEE come from the germline V gene. This CDR3 has 14 residues. CDR3 DNA sequence: TGTGCCAGCAGCGGGGACCGGTTCACAGATACGCAGTATTTT. This codes for CASSGDRFTDTQYF. The variable domain in full, completed from reference TRBV9 and TRBJ2-3, reads DSGVTQTPKHLITATGQRVTLRCSPRSGDLSVYWYQQSLDQGLQFLIQYYNGEERAKGNILERFSAQQFPDLHSELNLSSLELGDSALYFCASSGDRFTDTQYFGPGTRLTVL.

This clonotype was counted a few times. This sequence joins TRBV7-2 and TRBJ2-2; D gene unclear. This CDR3 has 14 residues. Germline loops: CDR1 SGHTA, CDR2 FQGNSA. Trimming took off 0 bases at V and 4 bases at J, with 6 bases between the two ends. The CDR3 nucleotides read TGTGCCAGCAGCTTAGCCCGAGGCACCGGGGAGCTGTTTTTT. It translates to CASSLARGTGELFF.

V gene TRBV7-6 combines with J gene TRBJ2-2; a possible D gene is TRBD1 (6 bases). Trimming took off 2 bases at V and 2 bases at J, with 9 bases between the two ends. The CDR3 has 15 amino acids. Germline V CDR1 and CDR2: SGHVS, FNYEAQ. The CDR3 sequence is CASSLSRGNTGELFF. The CDR3 nucleotides are TGTGCCAGCAGCTTATCCAGGGGTAACACCGGGGAGCTGTTTTTT.

The CDR3 here is CASSSSGQGRDTQYF. The CDR3 nucleotides are TGTGCCAGCAGTTCATCGGGACAGGGTCGAGATACGCAGTATTTT. The rearrangement links TRBV28 to TRBJ2-3, with 9 nucleotides matching TRBD1. The germline gives CDR1 MDHEN, CDR2 SYDVKM. V lost 4 bases and J lost 5; bases outside the gene matches: 7. This CDR3 region has 15 residues.

This sequence joins TRBV11-1 and TRBJ2-5; TRBD1 agrees at 8 bases. Germline V gives CDR1 SGHAT, CDR2 FQDESV (reference sequence). The ends lost 1 base at V and 7 bases at J; junction bases unmatched: 11. This CDR3 region has 16 residues. CDR3 protein: CASSLGRTGTPGTQYF. CDR3 sequence (DNA): TGTGCCAGCAGCTTAGGGAGGACAGGGACCCCAGGGACCCAGTACTTC.

This clonotype was observed a few times. J is TRBJ2-7 and V is TRBV6-2 or TRBV6-3, with D possibly matching TRBD1 (5 bases). From germline, CDR1 is MNHEY and CDR2 SVGEGT. The CDR3 has 16 amino acids. V lost 0 bases and J lost 0, with 12 bases in between. The CDR3 spells CASSYSTQGISYEQYF. The CDR3 region has the DNA TGTGCCAGCAGTTACTCGACGCAGGGCATCTCCTACGAGCAGTACTTC.

This clonotype has ten or more counts. The chain joins TRBV14 to TRBJ2-1, with D unresolved. The V gene's germline CDR1 is SGHDN and CDR2 FVKESK. V was pared by 0 bases and J by 12 bases, with 15 bases between. CDR3 length: 14 residues. The CDR3 sequence: CASSQDLVVRVQFF. The CDR3 DNA follows: TGTGCCAGCAGCCAAGATCTTGTCGTCCGGGTGCAGTTCTTC.

This clonotype has just a few counts. V gene TRBV20-1 combines with J gene TRBJ2-7, with 9 bases fitting TRBD1. V shed 3 bases and J 3 bases; nucleotides not matched to a gene: 12. CDR3 length equals 16 residues. The germline V gene encodes CDR1 DFQATT and CDR2 SNEGSKA (reference sequence). The CDR3 loop reads CSARHTGGFGGYEQYF. The CDR3 coding sequence is TGCAGTGCTAGGCACACAGGGGGCTTCGGAGGCTACGAGCAGTACTTC.

Regarding this clonotype: One end of the junction fails to match germline, which may point to a read error. The chain uses TRBV4-2 and TRBJ2-7; TRBD2 matches 8 bases. CDR1 LGHNA and CDR2 YNFKEQ come from the germline V gene. This CDR3 comprises 20 residues. CDR3 loop: CASNQDLTAIAGSTNYEQYF. As DNA, the CDR3 is TGTGCCAGCAACCAAGATCTGACGGCGATAGCGGGGAGTACTAACTACGAGCAGTACTTC.

As concerns this clonotype: Germline is not matched at one junction end, which may reflect a read error. The rearrangement joins TRBV11-2 to TRBJ1-4; D remains ambiguous. The CDR3 length is 13 residues. Germline CDR1 is SGHAT and CDR2 is FQNNGV. The DNA of the CDR3 is TGTGCCAGCAGCTCATCCCCTAATGAGAAACTGTTTTTT. Protein product: CASSSSPNEKLFF.

The rearrangement links TRBV20-1 to TRBJ2-7, with 10 bases matching TRBD1. The J call may be in error: the DNA end matches TRBJ2-5 better. Per germline, CDR1 DFQATT and CDR2 SNEGSKA (reference sequence). The CDR3 covers 14 residues. Here the CDR3 reads CSARGRDRGETQYF. Here the CDR3 DNA reads TGCAGTGCTAGGGGCCGGGACAGGGGTGAGACCCAGTACTTC.

The rearrangement uses TRBV5-1 and TRBJ2-1; 9 bases are shared with TRBD1. Trimming took 1 base from V and 8 from J; bases not matched to a gene: 13. The germline gives CDR1 SGHRS, CDR2 YFSETQ. The CDR3 consists of 17 residues. The CDR3 DNA reads as TGCGCCAGCAGCTTGACTCCCCCGGGACAGGGCTTCGATGAGCAGTTCTTC. As protein: CASSLTPPGQGFDEQFF.

This chain links TRBV7-9 with TRBJ2-1, with 9 bases identical to TRBD1. Germline trimming cut 4 bases from V and 13 bases from J; bases unmatched to any gene: 11. Germline lookup yields CDR1 SEHNR and CDR2 FQNEAQ (reference sequence). This CDR3 region has 14 residues. This CDR3 is CASSSGTGNRGQFF. CDR3 bases: TGTGCCAGCAGCTCTGGGACAGGGAACCGGGGTCAGTTCTTC.

The chain combines TRBV7-3 with TRBJ2-5, with D possibly TRBD2 on 5 matching bases. The V end was cut by 2 bases, the J end by 11 bases, with 18 bases between. Germline CDR1 is SGHTA and CDR2 is FQGTGA. The CDR3 has 14 residues. The CDR3 loop reads CASSLGELGNEQYF. In nucleotides, the CDR3 is TGTGCCAGCAGCTTAGGGGAGTTGGGCAATGAGCAGTACTTC.

This clonotype has more than one count but fewer than ten. This rearrangement joins TRBV20-1 to TRBJ2-5, with 10 bases lining up with TRBD2. This CDR3 region has 12 residues. V gave up 3 bases and J gave up 9 bases; unmatched junction bases: 4. The germline gives CDR1 DFQATT, CDR2 SNEGSKA (reference sequence). CDR3 sequence: CSARTSGQPQYF. Written as DNA, the CDR3 is TGCAGTGCTAGGACTAGCGGGCAGCCCCAGTACTTC.

This clonotype appeared a few times. The chain uses TRBV12-3 or TRBV12-4 and TRBJ2-2; 14 bases line up with TRBD2. This CDR3 has 14 residues. The V segment lost 6 bases and the J segment 10 bases; nucleotides outside the gene matches: 4. CDR3 protein: CASSRLAGGEELFF. The CDR3 bases are TGTGCCAGCAGCAGACTAGCGGGAGGGGAGGAGCTGTTTTTT.

The chain's CDR3 is CATKGPGPGELFF. CDR3 DNA sequence: TGTGCCACCAAGGGGCCGGGGCCAGGGGAGCTGTTTTTT. This chain connects TRBV19 to TRBJ2-2; D could derive from TRBD1 or TRBD2 (5 bases each). The CDR3 has 13 residues. Trimming removed 10 bases from V and 8 bases from J, with 17 bases in between. Germline CDR1 and CDR2: LNHDA and SQIVND (reference sequence).

The sample holds a few counts of this clonotype. V usage is TRBV27 and J usage is TRBJ2-7; D remains ambiguous. The length of the CDR3 is 14 residues. With 8 bases removed from V and 0 bases from J, the gap between germline ends came to 14 bases. Germline CDR1 is MNHEY and CDR2 is SMNVEV (reference sequence). The CDR3 nucleotides are TGTGCCAGCCCGCACGGGTTCAGCTCCTACGAGCAGTACTTC. It translates to CASPHGFSSYEQYF.

The chain has TRBV9 and TRBJ2-5; 11 nucleotides align to TRBD1. TRBJ2-7 explains the end of the DNA better; the J call may be wrong. CDR1 and CDR2 (germline): SGDLS, YYNGEE. This CDR3 region has 16 residues. The CDR3 bases are TGTGCCAGCAGCGTAGGGGGGACAGGGGGTTACCACGAGCAGTACTTC. Protein product: CASSVGGTGGYHEQYF.

Points on this clonotype: Germline is not matched at one junction end, which may reflect a read error. The J gene is TRBJ2-5, the V gene TRBV6-5, with D perhaps matching TRBD2 (7 bases). Germline loops: CDR1 MNHEY, CDR2 SVGAGI. The length of the CDR3 is 15 residues. For the CDR3, the DNA is TGTGCCTGCAGTTTAGGGGGGCCGGGAGGAGAGACCCAGTACTTC. Translated: CACSLGGPGGETQYF.

The sample holds a few counts of this clonotype. This rearrangement joins TRBV7-9 to TRBJ2-4, with 11 bases matching TRBD1. Gene TRBJ2-7 matches the end of the DNA better, so the J call may be wrong. The V gene's germline CDR1 is SEHNR and CDR2 FQNEAQ (reference sequence). This CDR3 is 15 amino acids long. The CDR3 is CASSFLGQGADEQYF. CDR3 coding DNA: TGTGCCAGCAGCTTCCTAGGACAGGGGGCGGACGAGCAGTACTTC.

The rearrangement links TRBV30 to TRBJ1-2; tentative D call: TRBD1 (6 bases). The germline gives CDR1 GTSNPN, CDR2 SVGIG (reference sequence). The V end lost 4 bases, the J end lost 6 bases, and 18 bases lay between the germline ends. This CDR3 is 14 amino acids long. Here the CDR3 reads CAWKKQGNPNGYTF. CDR3 coding DNA: TGTGCCTGGAAGAAACAGGGTAACCCTAATGGCTACACCTTC.

This sequence joins TRBV5-1 and TRBJ2-7; tentatively, D is TRBD2 (5 bases). The ends were cut back, 3 bases at V and 3 bases at J, with 10 bases in the middle. The V gene's germline CDR1 is SGHRS and CDR2 YFSETQ. The CDR3 loop spans 13 amino acids. CDR3 coding DNA: TGCGCCAGCAGCTCGACTAATTACTACGAGCAGTACTTC. It specifies CASSSTNYYEQYF.

The V and J genes are TRBV12-3 or TRBV12-4 and TRBJ2-7, with D unresolved. This CDR3 contains 13 residues. V lost 5 bases to trimming and J lost 3 bases, with 11 bases between them. The CDR3 loop reads CASSVADHYEQYF. The CDR3 nucleotides read TGTGCCAGCAGTGTCGCGGACCACTACGAGCAGTACTTC.

This clonotype came up a few times. This chain joins TRBV20-1 and TRBJ2-1; 14 bases agree with TRBD2. Trimming cost V 4 bases and J 7 bases; bases outside gene matches: 9. The CDR3 runs to 16 residues. Germline assignment: CDR1 DFQATT and CDR2 SNEGSKA (reference sequence). The DNA of the CDR3 is TGCAGTGCTAATATACCGGGACTAGCGGGAGTTAATGAGCAGTTCTTC. It is translated as CSANIPGLAGVNEQFF.

As DNA, the CDR3 is TGTGCCAGCAGTGGATCGGACAGGGAGGACTCCTACGAGCAGTACTTC. Protein sequence: CASSGSDREDSYEQYF. The chain has TRBV28 and TRBJ2-7, with 8 bases matching TRBD1. This CDR3 has 16 residues. Germline V lookup: CDR1 MDHEN, CDR2 SYDVKM. Trimming at V came to 5 bases and at J to 0 bases, leaving 9 bases not matched to a gene.

This clonotype was seen repeatedly, ten times or more. The chain links TRBV20-1 to TRBJ2-5; D gene unclear. V was trimmed by 3 bases and J by 1 base, leaving 12 bases between them. This CDR3 is built from 14 residues. The V gene's germline CDR1 is DFQATT and CDR2 SNEGSKA (reference sequence). CDR3 nucleotides: TGCAGTGCTAGCAACCCCCTGGGCCAAGAGACCCAGTACTTC. It codes for CSASNPLGQETQYF.